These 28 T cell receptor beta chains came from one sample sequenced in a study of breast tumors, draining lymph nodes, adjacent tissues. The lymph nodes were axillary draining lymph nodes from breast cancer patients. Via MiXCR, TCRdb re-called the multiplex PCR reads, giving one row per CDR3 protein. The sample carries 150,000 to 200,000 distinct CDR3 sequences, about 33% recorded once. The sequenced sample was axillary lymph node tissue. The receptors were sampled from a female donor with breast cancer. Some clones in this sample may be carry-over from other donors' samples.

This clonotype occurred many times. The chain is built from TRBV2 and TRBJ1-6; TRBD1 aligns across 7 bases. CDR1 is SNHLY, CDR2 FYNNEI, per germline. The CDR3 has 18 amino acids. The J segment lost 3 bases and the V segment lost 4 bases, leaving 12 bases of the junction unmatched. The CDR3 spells CASSGPEGDSDYNSPLHF. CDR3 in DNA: TGTGCCAGCAGTGGACCAGAGGGGGACAGCGACTATAATTCACCCCTCCACTTT.

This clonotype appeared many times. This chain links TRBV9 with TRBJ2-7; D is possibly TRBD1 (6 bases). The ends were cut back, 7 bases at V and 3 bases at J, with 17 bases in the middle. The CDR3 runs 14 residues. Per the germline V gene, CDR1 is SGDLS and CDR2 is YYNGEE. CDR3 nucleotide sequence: TGTGCCAGCGGACTCGGGACATTGGACTACGAGCAGTACTTC. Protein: CASGLGTLDYEQYF. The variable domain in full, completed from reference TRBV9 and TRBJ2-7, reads DSGVTQTPKHLITATGQRVTLRCSPRSGDLSVYWYQQSLDQGLQFLIQYYNGEERAKGNILERFSAQQFPDLHSELNLSSLELGDSALYFCASGLGTLDYEQYFGPGTRLTVT.

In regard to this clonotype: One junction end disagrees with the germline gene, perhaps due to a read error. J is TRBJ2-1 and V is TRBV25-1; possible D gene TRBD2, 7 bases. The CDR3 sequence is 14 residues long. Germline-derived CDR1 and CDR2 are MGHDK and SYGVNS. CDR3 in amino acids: CASSGTGGRNERFF. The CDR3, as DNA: TGTGCCAGCAGTGGAACGGGGGGCCGGAATGAGCGGTTCTTC.

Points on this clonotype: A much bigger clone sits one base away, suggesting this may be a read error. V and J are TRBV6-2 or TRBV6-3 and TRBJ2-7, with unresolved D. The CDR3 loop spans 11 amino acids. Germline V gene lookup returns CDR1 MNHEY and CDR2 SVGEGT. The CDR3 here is CVSSYNHEQYF. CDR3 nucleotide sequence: TGTGTCAGCAGTTACAACCACGAGCAGTACTTC.

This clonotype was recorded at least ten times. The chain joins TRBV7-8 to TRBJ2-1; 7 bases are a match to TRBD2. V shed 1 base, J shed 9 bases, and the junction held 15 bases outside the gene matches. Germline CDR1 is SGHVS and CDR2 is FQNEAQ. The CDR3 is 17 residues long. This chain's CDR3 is CASSLVWLTGGSSEQFF. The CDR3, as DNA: TGTGCCAGCAGCTTAGTATGGCTAACGGGAGGTTCTAGTGAGCAGTTCTTC.

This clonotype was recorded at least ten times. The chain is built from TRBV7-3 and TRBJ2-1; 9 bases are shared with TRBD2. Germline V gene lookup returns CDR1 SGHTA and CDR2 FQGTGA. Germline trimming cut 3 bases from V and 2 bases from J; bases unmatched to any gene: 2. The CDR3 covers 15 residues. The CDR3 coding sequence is TGTGCCAGCAGCTTTGGCGGGGGGGCCTACAATGAGCAGTTCTTC. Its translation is CASSFGGGAYNEQFF.

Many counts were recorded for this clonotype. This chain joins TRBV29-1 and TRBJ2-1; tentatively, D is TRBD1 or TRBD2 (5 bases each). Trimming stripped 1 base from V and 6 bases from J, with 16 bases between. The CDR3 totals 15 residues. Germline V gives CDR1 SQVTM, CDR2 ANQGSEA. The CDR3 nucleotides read TGCAGCGTTGAAGTCTGGGTGGCCGGGGCCAATGAGCAGTTCTTC. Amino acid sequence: CSVEVWVAGANEQFF.

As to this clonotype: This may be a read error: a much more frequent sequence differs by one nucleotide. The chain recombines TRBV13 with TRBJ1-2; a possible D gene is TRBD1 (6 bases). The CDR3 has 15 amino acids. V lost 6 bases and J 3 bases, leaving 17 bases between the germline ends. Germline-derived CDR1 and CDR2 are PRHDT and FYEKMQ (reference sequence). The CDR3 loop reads CASSHPDRDHYGYTF. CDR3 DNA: TGTGCCAGCAGTCACCCGGACAGAGATCACTATGGCTACACCTTC.

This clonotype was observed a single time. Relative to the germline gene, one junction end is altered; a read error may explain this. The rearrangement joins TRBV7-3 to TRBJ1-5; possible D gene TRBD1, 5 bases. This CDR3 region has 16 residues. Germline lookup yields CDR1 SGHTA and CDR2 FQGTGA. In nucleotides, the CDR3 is TGTGCTAGCAGCTTAGATGGGACTAGCGGTGGAGAGACCCAGCATTTT. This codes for CASSLDGTSGGETQHF.

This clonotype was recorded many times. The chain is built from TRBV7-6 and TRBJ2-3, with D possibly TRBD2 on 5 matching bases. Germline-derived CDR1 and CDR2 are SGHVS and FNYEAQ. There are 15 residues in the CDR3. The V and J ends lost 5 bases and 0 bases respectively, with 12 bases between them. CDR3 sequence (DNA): TGTGCCAGCAGCCCAGAGGGCATTAGCACAGATACGCAGTATTTT. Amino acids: CASSPEGISTDTQYF.

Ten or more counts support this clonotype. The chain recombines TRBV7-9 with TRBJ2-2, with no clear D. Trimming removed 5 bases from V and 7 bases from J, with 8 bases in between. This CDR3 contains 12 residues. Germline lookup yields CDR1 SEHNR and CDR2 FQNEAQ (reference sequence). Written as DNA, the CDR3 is TGTGCCAGCAGCCACGAAGTCGGGGAGCTGTTTTTT. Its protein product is CASSHEVGELFF.

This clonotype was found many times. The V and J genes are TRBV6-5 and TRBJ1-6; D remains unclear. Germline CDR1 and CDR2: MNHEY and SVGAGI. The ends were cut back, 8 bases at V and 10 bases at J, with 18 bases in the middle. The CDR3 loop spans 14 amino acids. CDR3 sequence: CASSSVGSNSPLHF. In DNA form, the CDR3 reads TGTGCCAGCTCATCGGTAGGATCTAACTCACCCCTCCACTTT.

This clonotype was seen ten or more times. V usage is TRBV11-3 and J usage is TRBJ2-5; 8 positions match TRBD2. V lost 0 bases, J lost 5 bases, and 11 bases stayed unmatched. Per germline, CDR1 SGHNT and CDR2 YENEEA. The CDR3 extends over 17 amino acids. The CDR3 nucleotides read TGTGCCAGCAGCTTAGATTTCGGGGGGGGCCGTTGGGAGACCCAGTACTTC. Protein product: CASSLDFGGGRWETQYF. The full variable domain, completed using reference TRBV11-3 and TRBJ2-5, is EAGVVQSPRYKIIEKKQPVAFWCNPISGHNTLYWYLQNLGQGPELLIRYENEEAVDDSQLPKDRFSAERLKGVDSTLKIQPAELGDSAVYLCASSLDFGGGRWETQYFGPGTRLLVL.

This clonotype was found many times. The CDR3 here is CASSFNRDRGYNEQFF. CDR3 coding DNA: TGTGCCAGCAGCTTTAACCGGGACAGGGGGTACAATGAGCAGTTCTTC. The gene calls are TRBV7-2 and TRBJ2-1; TRBD1 agrees at 11 bases. The CDR3 loop spans 16 amino acids. Germline-derived CDR1 and CDR2 are SGHTA and FQGNSA. Trimming cost V 3 bases and J 4 bases; bases outside gene matches: 5.

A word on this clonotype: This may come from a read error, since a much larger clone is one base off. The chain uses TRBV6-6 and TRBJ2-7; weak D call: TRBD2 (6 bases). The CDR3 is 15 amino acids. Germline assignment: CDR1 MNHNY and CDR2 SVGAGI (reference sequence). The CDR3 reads CVSSYSNRERYEQYF. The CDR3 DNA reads TGTGTCAGCAGTTACTCGAACCGGGAGAGGTACGAGCAGTACTTC.

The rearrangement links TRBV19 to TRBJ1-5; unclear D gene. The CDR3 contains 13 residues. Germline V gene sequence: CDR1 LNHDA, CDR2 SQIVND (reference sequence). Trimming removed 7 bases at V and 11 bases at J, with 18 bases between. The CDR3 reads CASNTRIQETQHF. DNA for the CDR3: TGTGCCAGTAATACCCGGATCCAAGAGACCCAGCATTTT.

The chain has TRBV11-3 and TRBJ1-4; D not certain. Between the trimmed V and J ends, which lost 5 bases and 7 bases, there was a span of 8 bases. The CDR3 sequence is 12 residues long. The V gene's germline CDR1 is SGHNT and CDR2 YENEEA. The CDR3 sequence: CASSKVGEKLFF. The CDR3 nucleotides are TGTGCCAGCAGCAAGGTGGGTGAAAAACTGTTTTTT.

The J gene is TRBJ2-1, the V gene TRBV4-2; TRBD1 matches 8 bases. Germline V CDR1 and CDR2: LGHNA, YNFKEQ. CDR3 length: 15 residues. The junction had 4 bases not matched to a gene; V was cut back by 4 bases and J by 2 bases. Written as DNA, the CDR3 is TGTGCCAGCAGCCGCAGGACAGGGACCTACAATGAGCAGTTCTTC. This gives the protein CASSRRTGTYNEQFF.

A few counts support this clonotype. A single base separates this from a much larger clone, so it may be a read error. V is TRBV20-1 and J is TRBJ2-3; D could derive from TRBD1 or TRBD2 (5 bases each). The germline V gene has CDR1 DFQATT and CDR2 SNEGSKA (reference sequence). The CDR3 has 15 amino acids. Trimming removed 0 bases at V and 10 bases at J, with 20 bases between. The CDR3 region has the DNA TGCAGTGCTAGAGAGTCAGGCTCCCTAACGGGGCCGCAGTATTTT. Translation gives CSARESGSLTGPQYF.

In DNA form, the CDR3 reads TGTGCCAGCAGTCCCCACACCGGGACAGTCTATGGCTACACCTTC. This encodes CASSPHTGTVYGYTF. The V call is TRBV6-2 or TRBV6-3, the J call TRBJ1-2; 7 positions match TRBD1. The trim removed 5 bases at V and 4 bases at J, leaving 10 bases unmatched. Germline V gene sequence: CDR1 MNHEY, CDR2 SVGEGT. CDR3 size: 15 residues.

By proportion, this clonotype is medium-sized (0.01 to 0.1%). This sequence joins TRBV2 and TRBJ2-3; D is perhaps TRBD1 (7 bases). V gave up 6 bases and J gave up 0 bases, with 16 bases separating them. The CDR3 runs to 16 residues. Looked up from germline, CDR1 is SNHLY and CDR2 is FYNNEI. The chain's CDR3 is CASRGGQLTSTDTQYF. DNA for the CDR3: TGTGCCAGCAGGGGGGGACAGCTAACTAGCACAGATACGCAGTATTTT.

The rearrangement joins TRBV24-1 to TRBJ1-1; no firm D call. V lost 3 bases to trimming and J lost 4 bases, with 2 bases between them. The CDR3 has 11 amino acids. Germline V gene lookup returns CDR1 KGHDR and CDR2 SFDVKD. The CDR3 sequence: CATSDLTEAFF. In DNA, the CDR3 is TGTGCCACCAGTGATCTCACTGAAGCTTTCTTT.

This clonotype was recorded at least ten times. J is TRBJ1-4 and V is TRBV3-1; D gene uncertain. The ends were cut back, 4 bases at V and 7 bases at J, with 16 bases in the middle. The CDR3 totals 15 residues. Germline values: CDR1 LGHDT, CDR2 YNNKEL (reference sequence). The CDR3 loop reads CASSPRGRVAEKLFF. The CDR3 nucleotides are TGTGCCAGCAGCCCCCGCGGGAGGGTCGCTGAAAAACTGTTTTTT.

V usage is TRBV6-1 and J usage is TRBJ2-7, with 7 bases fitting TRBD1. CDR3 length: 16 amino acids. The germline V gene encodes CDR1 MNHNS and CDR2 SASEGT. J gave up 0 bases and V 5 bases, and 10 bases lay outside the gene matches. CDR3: CASSHRHRGVSYEQYF. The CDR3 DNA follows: TGTGCCAGCAGTCATCGGCACAGGGGCGTCTCCTACGAGCAGTACTTC.

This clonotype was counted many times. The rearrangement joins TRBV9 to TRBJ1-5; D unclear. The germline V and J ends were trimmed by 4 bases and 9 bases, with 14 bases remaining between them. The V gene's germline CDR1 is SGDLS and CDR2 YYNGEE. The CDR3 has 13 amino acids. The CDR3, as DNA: TGTGCCAGCAGCCGGTCCCCCGAAGGGCCCCAGCATTTT. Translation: CASSRSPEGPQHF.

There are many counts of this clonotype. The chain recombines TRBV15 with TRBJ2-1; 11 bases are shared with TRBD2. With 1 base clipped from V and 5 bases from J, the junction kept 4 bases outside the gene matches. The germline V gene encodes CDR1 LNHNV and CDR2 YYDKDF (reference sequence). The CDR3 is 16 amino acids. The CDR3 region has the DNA TGTGCCACCAGCAGAGTTCTGGGACTAGCGGACAATGAGCAGTTCTTC. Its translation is CATSRVLGLADNEQFF.

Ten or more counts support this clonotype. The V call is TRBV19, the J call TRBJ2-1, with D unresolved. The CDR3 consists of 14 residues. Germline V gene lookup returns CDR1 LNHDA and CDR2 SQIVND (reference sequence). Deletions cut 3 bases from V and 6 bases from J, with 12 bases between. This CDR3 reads CASSIVYGTNEQFF. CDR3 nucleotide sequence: TGTGCCAGTAGTATTGTTTACGGAACCAATGAGCAGTTCTTC.

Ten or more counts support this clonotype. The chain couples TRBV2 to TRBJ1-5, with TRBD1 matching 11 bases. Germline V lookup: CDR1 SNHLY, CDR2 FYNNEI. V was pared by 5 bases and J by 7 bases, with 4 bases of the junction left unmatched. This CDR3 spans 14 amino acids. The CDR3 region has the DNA TGTGCCAGCAGTTGGACAGGGGGCATGCAGCCCCAGCATTTT. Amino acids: CASSWTGGMQPQHF.